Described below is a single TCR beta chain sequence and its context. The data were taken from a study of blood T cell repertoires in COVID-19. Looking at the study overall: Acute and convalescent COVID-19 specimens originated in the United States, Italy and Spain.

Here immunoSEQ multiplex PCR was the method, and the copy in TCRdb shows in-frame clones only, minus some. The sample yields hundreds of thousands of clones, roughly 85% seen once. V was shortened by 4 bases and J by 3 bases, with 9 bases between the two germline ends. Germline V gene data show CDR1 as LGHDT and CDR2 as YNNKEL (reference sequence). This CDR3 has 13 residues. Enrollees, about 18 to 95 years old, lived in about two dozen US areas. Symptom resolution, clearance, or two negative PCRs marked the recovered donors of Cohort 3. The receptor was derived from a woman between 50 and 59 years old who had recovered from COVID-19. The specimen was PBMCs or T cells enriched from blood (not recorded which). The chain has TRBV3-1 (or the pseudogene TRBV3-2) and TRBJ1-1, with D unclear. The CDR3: CASSLRPDTEAFF. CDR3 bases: TGTGCCAGCAGCCTCCGCCCGGACACTGAAGCTTTCTTT.